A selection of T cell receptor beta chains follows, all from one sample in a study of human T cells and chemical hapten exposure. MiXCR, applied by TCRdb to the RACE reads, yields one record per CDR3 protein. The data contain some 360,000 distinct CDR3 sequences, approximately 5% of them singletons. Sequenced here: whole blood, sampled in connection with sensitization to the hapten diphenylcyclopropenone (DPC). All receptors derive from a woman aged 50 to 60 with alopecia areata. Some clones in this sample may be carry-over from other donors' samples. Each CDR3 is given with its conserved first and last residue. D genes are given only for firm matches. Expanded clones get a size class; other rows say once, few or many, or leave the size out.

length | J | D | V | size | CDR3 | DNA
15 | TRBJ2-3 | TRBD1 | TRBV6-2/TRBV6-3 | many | CASSYSGTGADTQYF | TGTGCCAGCAGTTACTCCGGGACAGGGGCAGATACGCAGTATTTT
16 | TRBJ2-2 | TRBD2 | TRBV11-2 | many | CASSLEAGGLLGELFF | TGTGCCAGCAGCTTAGAAGCGGGGGGTCTTCTCGGGGAGCTGTTTTTT
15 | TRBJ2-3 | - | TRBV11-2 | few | CASSLTDTSTDTQYF | TGTGCCAGCAGCTTGACGGACACTAGCACAGATACGCAGTATTTT
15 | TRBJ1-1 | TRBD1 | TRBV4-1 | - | CASSHRTGVLAEAFF | TGCGCCAGCAGCCATCGGACAGGGGTGTTGGCTGAAGCTTTCTTT
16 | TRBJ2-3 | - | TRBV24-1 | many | CATSDPTGLFPDTQYF | TGTGCCACCAGTGATCCTACGGGACTTTTCCCAGATACGCAGTATTTT
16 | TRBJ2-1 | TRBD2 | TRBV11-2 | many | CASSSYTSGSNNEQFF | TGTGCCAGCAGCTCCTATACTAGCGGGAGTAACAATGAGCAGTTCTTC
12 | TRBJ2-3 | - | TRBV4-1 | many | CASSQEGDAQYF | TGCGCCAGCAGCCAAGAAGGGGACGCCCAGTATTTT
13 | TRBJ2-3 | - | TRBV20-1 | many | CSPETPLTDTQYF | TGCAGTCCGGAGACTCCCCTCACAGATACGCAGTATTTT
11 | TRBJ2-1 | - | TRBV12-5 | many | CASGLRGEQFF | TGTGCTAGTGGTTTGCGGGGTGAGCAGTTCTTC
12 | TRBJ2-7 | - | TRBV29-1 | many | CSVASTLGEQYF | TGCAGCGTTGCCTCGACCTTAGGGGAGCAGTACTTC
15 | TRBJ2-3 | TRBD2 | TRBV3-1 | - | CASSQTGGPTDTQYF | TGTGCCAGCAGCCAGACGGGAGGCCCCACAGATACGCAGTATTTT
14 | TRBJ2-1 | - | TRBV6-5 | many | CASSYSTYLNEQFF | TGTGCCAGCAGTTACTCGACATACCTCAATGAGCAGTTCTTC
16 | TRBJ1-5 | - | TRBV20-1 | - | CSALPAAGGINQPQHF | TGCAGTGCACTTCCAGCAGCCGGGGGGATTAATCAGCCCCAGCATTTT
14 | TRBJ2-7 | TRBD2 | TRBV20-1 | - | CSAQRDARGDEQYF | TGCAGTGCGCAGCGGGACGCCAGAGGAGACGAGCAGTACTTC
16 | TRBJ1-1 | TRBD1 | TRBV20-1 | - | CSARETGGSMNTEAFF | TGCAGTGCTAGAGAAACAGGGGGCAGCATGAACACTGAAGCTTTCTTT
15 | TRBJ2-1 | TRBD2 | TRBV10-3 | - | CAIRGASGIYNEQFF | TGTGCCATCCGAGGGGCTAGCGGGATCTACAATGAGCAGTTCTTC
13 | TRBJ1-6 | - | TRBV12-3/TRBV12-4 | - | CASSGLTPPPLHF | TGTGCCAGCAGTGGGCTGACACCTCCACCCCTCCACTTT
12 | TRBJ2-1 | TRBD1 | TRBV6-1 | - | CASRPDRAEQFF | TGTGCCAGCAGACCCGACAGGGCAGAGCAGTTCTTC
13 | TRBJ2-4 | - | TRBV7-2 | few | CASSPLPENIQYF | TGTGCCAGCAGCCCCCTCCCAGAGAACATTCAGTACTTC
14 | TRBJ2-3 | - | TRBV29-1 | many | CSVETGPKTDTQYF | TGCAGCGTTGAAACGGGGCCGAAGACAGATACGCAGTATTTT
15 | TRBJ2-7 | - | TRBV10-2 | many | CASSDPGTGSYEQYF | TGCGCCAGCAGTGATCCCGGGACGGGATCCTACGAGCAGTACTTC
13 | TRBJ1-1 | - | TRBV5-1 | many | CASSLAGGAEAFF | TGCGCCAGCAGCTTGGCCGGGGGAGCTGAAGCTTTCTTT
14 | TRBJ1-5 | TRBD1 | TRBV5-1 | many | CASSYVTGGQPQHF | TGCGCCAGCAGCTATGTGACAGGGGGTCAGCCCCAGCATTTT
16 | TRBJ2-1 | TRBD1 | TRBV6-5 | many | CASRGGQGSSYNEQFF | TGTGCCAGCAGGGGGGGACAGGGAAGCTCCTACAATGAGCAGTTCTTC
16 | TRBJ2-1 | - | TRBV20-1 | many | CSARDPAPVSYNEQFF | TGCAGTGCTAGAGATCCCGCCCCTGTAAGCTACAATGAGCAGTTCTTC
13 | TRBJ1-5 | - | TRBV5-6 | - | CASSNGRNQPQHF | TGTGCCAGCAGTAATGGACGGAATCAGCCCCAGCATTTT
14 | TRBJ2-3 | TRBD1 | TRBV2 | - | CASSEGAGGNTQYF | TGTGCCAGCAGTGAAGGGGCAGGGGGAAATACGCAGTATTTT
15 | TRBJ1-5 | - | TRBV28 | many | CASSLYSLPNQPQHF | TGTGCCAGCAGTTTATATTCCCTTCCGAATCAGCCCCAGCATTTT
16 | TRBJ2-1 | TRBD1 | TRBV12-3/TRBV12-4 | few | CASSLTRDRGVREQFF | TGTGCCAGCAGTCTGACCCGGGACAGGGGCGTTAGAGAGCAGTTCTTC
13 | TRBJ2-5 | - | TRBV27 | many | CASSPLPAGTQYF | TGTGCCAGCAGCCCCCTCCCCGCTGGGACCCAGTACTTC
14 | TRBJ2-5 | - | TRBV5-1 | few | CASSQGDFQETQYF | TGCGCCAGCTCCCAGGGGGACTTCCAAGAGACCCAGTACTTC
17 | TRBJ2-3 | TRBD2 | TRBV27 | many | CASSLGASGAGTDTQYF | TGTGCCAGCAGTTTAGGAGCTAGCGGGGCTGGCACAGATACGCAGTATTTT
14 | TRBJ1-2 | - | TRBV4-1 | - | CASSQVTGNYGYTF | TGCGCCAGCAGCCAAGTAACAGGGAACTATGGCTACACCTTC
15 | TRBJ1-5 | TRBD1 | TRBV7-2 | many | CASSTGQGPNQPQHF | TGTGCCAGCAGCACAGGACAGGGCCCTAATCAGCCCCAGCATTTT
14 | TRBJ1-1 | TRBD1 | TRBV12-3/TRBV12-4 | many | CASRGTGVNTEAFF | TGTGCCAGCAGGGGGACAGGAGTGAACACTGAAGCTTTCTTT
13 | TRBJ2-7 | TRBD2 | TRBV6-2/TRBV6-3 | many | CASASWGGYEQYF | TGTGCCAGCGCATCGTGGGGGGGTTACGAGCAGTACTTC
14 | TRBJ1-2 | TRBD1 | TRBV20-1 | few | CSSPDRVSYSGYTF | TGCAGTTCGCCAGACAGGGTATCCTATAGCGGCTACACCTTC
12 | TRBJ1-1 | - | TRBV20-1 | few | CSAGSRTPEAFF | TGCAGTGCGGGTAGCAGGACACCTGAAGCTTTCTTT
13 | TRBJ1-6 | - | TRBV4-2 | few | CASSQVSDSPLHF | TGTGCCAGCAGCCAAGTGTCAGATTCACCCCTCCACTTT
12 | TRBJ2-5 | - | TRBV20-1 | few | CSFDRRGETQYF | TGCAGTTTCGACAGAAGGGGAGAGACCCAGTACTTC
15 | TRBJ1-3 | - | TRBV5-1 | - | CASSLDGTRGNTIYF | TGCGCCAGCAGCTTGGACGGGACCCGTGGAAACACCATATATTTT
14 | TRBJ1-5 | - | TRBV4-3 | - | CASSQVTGVQPQHF | TGCGCCAGCAGCCAAGTGACCGGTGTTCAGCCCCAGCATTTT
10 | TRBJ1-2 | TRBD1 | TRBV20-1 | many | CSAAGGGYTF | TGCAGTGCCGCAGGGGGCGGCTACACCTTC
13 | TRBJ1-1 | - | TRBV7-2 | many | CASSWTLGAEAFF | TGTGCCAGCAGCTGGACCCTTGGTGCTGAAGCTTTCTTT
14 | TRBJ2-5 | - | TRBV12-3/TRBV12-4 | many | CASSRLDAEETQYF | TGTGCCAGCAGTCGTCTTGACGCGGAAGAGACCCAGTACTTC
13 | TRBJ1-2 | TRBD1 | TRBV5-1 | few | CASRRGTGDGYTF | TGCGCCAGCAGACGGGGGACAGGGGATGGCTACACCTTC
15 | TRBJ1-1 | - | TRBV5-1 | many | CASSLEGGANTEAFF | TGCGCCAGCAGCCTGGAGGGAGGGGCTAACACTGAAGCTTTCTTT
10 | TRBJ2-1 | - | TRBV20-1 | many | CSAVFGEQFF | TGCAGTGCCGTCTTCGGGGAGCAGTTCTTC
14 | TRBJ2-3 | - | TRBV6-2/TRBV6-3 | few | CASSYGQTVTTQYF | TGTGCCAGCAGTTATGGGCAGACGGTGACTACGCAGTATTTT
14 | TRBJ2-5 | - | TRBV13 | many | CASSPGTRQETQYF | TGTGCCAGCAGCCCGGGAACAAGGCAAGAGACCCAGTACTTC
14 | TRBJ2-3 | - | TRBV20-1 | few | CSAGRAGSTDTQYF | TGCAGTGCGGGGCGGGCGGGGTCTACAGATACGCAGTATTTT
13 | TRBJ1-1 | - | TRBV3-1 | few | CASSQSRTTEAFF | TGTGCCAGCAGCCAATCCAGGACAACTGAAGCTTTCTTT
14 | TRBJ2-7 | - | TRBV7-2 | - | CASSARDGAYEQYF | TGTGCCAGCAGCGCCCGGGACGGCGCCTACGAGCAGTACTTC
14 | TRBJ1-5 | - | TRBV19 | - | CASSIGRGDQPQHF | TGTGCCAGTAGTATCGGCCGCGGGGATCAGCCCCAGCATTTT
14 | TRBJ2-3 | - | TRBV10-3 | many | CAIKLSPGTDTQYF | TGTGCCATCAAGCTCTCCCCGGGCACAGATACGCAGTATTTT
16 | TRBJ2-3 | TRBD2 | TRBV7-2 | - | CASSLASGRTPDTQYF | TGTGCCAGCAGCTTAGCTAGCGGGAGGACCCCAGATACGCAGTATTTT
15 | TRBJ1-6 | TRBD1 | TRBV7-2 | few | CASSLEGQGDSPLHF | TGTGCCAGCAGCTTAGAGGGGCAGGGGGATTCACCCCTCCACTTT